Listed here is a single T cell receptor beta chain. It has no known antigen specificity. No base-level quality is on record; no much larger clone is a single base apart. TCR CDR3 regions were amplified from genomic DNA by multiplex PCR using the deep immunoSEQ assay. Genomic DNA extracted from each cell subset was distributed evenly over all wells of several immunoSEQ 96-well plates, and each plate served as one replicate. For sorted subsets, each replicate PCR was loaded with roughly 0.2 ug genomic DNA, equivalent to approximately 33,000 T cell genomes. Purified libraries were measured with a Qubit 3.0 fluorometer, size-checked on a Bioanalyzer 2100, and measured again with the KAPA Library Quantification kit. Every immunoSEQ 96-well plate was sequenced on a separate single-read 150-cycle Illumina NextSeq 550 flow cell. The authors processed their data as follows. Because the immunoSEQ output held only junctional sequences and lacked quality scores, the filtering could not match the filtering applied to full-length reads. To assign V/J genes and CDR3, sequences were annotated against IMGT germline references using PyIR, a Python wrapper for IgBLAST v1.9. Reads were removed for weak V/J assignments (E-value above 1e-6), missing CDR3, stop codons, out-of-frame junctions, or ambiguous translated residues. V3J clonotypes were defined by identical inferred V gene, J gene, and CDR3 amino acid sequence. Percentage overlap between repertoires was computed as shared unique clonotypes divided by the size of the smaller repertoire. RTK rarefaction, the Chao1 estimator, and Recon v2.1 estimates of unobserved clonotypes were used to assess repertoire richness. For all TCRbeta clonotypes obtained by the gDNA method from several donors, generation probabilities were computed with OLGA. TCRdb took over this immuneACCESS table, retaining in-frame rearrangements with V and J assigned. Such tables are incomplete; in checked studies, under half of the missing clones stem from an unresolved V gene, and the remainder is unexplained. The V and J calls and clone size were taken over from that table, and D and trimming were inferred from the DNA. The sample yields fewer than 1.8 million clones; 98% to 99% were counted once. Roughly 0.35% of the sample rests with the top ten.

This entry belongs to a study of shared clonotypes between healthy human individuals (dated by TCRdb to about 2020). Context from the whole study: Three men and a couple of women, aged 18 to 49 years, made up the cohort. Per donor, three plates each were used for CD4 naive and CD4 memory, two for CD8 naive, and one for CD8 memory. Blood TCR repertoires of roughly five healthy adults were deeply sequenced to estimate repertoire size and the extent of clonotype sharing between individuals. To increase sequencing depth and limit assay-specific biases, different laboratories used diverse techniques to prepare libraries and sequence TCR repertoires. Between about 0.8 and 8.9 billion PBMCs per donor were obtained by leukapheresis.

The donors were healthy, HIV-negative adults who had no recently reported acute infections or vaccinations. Every donor was a Caucasian adult residing in Nashville, Tennessee, USA. CD4+ T cells were enriched by magnetic negative selection, after which naive cells were positively selected on CD45RA and the negative fraction was taken as the memory subset. Blood was collected by leukapheresis, and PBMCs were isolated by Ficoll-Histopaque density gradient centrifugation and then cryopreserved in liquid nitrogen vapor phase. Analytical flow cytometry was used to check the purity and quantity of each magnetically sorted T cell population. Each sorted fraction had its genomic DNA isolated and then quantified by UV absorbance on a Nanodrop 2000c. The germline V and J ends show losses of 4 bases and 6 bases respectively, and no gene match explains 11 bases of the junction. From the germline V gene, CDR1 is LGHNA and CDR2 is YNFKEQ. From its cysteine to its phenylalanine, the CDR3 spans 16 amino acids. The only DNA kept is the CDR3, 48 bases in frame from the first base.

Beyond this particular receptor, the publication reports: Even with the large sequencing depth, rarefaction of the sorted-subset datasets indicated that sequencing was incomplete. Higher generation probabilities were observed for clonotypes shared by all four sorted-subset donors than for non-shared clonotypes. Pairwise subsampling indicated that sequencing depth was expected to affect the degree of clonotype sharing among donors. Because the study included only a small number of donors, the genetic and exposure-history diversity represented was limited. Sampling was limited to blood, and TCR repertoires in tissue likely differ from TCR repertoires in blood. Naive subsets generally had larger estimated clonotype richness than memory subsets did. Across a handful of donors, around 5% of naive CD4, around 3.5% of naive CD8, 2.3% of memory CD4, and 0.4% of memory CD8 clonotypes were shared.

Recombination connected TRBV4-2 to TRBJ2-2; 7 nucleotides in the junction match TRBD1. This TCR was recovered from a man aged 30-40 years in good health. The material sequenced was naive CD4+ T cells sorted from blood. Taken with the paper, the label for cell subset or site translates to: CD45RA+ positively selected. In nucleotide form, the sequence is TGTGCCAGCAGCCCCGAGACAGGGTGGTGGCCCGGGGAGCTGTTTTTT. Translation gives CASSPETGWWPGELFF.